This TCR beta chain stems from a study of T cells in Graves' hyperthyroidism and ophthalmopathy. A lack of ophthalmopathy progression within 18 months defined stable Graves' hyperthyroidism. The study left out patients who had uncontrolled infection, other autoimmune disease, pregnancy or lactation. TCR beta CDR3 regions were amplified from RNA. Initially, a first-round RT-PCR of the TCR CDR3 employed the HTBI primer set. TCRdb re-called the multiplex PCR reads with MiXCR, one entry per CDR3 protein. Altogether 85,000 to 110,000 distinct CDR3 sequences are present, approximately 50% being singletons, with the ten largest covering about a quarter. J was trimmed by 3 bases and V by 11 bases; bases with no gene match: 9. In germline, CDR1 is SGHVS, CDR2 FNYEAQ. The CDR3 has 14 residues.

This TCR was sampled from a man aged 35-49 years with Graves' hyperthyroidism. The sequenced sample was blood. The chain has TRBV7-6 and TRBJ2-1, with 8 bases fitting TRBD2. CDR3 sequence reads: CASGGRGDYNEQFF. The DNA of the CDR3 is TGTGCCTCAGGAGGGCGGGGGGACTACAATGAGCAGTTCTTC.